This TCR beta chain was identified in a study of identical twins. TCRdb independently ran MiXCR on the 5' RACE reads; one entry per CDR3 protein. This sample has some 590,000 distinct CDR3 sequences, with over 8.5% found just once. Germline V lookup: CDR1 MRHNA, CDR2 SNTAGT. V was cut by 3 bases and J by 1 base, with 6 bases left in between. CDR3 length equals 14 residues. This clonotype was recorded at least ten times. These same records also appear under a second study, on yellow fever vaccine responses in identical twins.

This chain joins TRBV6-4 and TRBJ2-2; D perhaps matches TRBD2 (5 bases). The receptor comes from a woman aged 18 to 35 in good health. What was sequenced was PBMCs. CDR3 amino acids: CASSDEGNTGELFF. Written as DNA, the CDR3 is TGTGCCAGCAGTGATGAGGGGAACACCGGGGAGCTGTTTTTT.